Listed here are 15 T cell receptor beta chains from one sample, sequenced in a study of OX40 agonist ivuxolimab in advanced cancers. This table comes from immunoSEQ multiplex PCR, and its TCRdb copy is limited to in-frame clones, with some not included. Of about 60,000 clones in the sample, around nine tenths are singletons; the top ten hold about 1.1%. The sample was CD4+ or CD8+ T cells sorted from blood, taken in a trial of the OX40 agonist ivuxolimab. The receptors were sampled from an adult with an advanced solid tumor such as melanoma, head and neck, liver or kidney cancer.

The chain has TRBV5-1 and TRBJ1-2; D not resolved. CDR1 is SGHRS, CDR2 YFSETQ, per germline. Trimming took 0 bases from V and 6 from J, leaving 9 bases between them. The length of the CDR3 is 13 residues. For the CDR3, the DNA is TGCGCCAGCAGCTTGGCTGGGTCGGATGGCTACACCTTC. Amino acid sequence: CASSLAGSDGYTF.

The J gene is TRBJ1-1, the V gene TRBV19; 7 nucleotides agree with TRBD1. This CDR3 spans 15 amino acids. Trimming at V came to 4 bases and at J to 5 bases, leaving 10 bases not matched to a gene. Germline-derived CDR1 and CDR2 are LNHDA and SQIVND (reference sequence). The CDR3 region has the DNA TGTGCCAGTAGTAGGCTAGACAGGGAGGGGACTGAAGCTTTCTTT. Translating gives CASSRLDREGTEAFF.

CDR3 in amino acids: CASSPPAAYSEEKLFF. The CDR3, as DNA: TGTGCCAGCTCACCCCCTGCGGCTTATTCGGAAGAAAAACTGTTTTTT. J is TRBJ1-4 and V is TRBV18; D uncertain. In germline, CDR1 is KGHSH, CDR2 LQKENI. V was trimmed by 3 bases and J by 8 bases, leaving 19 bases between them. The CDR3 spans 16 residues.

V and J are TRBV5-4 and TRBJ2-2; 10 bases are shared with TRBD1. V lost 6 bases, J lost 7 bases, and 12 bases stayed unmatched. This CDR3 has 16 amino acids. The germline CDR1 and CDR2 sequences are SGHNT and YYREEE (reference sequence). The CDR3 spells CASKLGTGDRNGELFF. DNA of the CDR3: TGTGCCAGCAAACTAGGGACAGGGGATAGGAACGGGGAGCTGTTTTTT.

CDR3 coding DNA: TGTGCCAGCCTTGGCCGGGACAGGAGCTACGAGCAGTACTTC. Its protein product is CASLGRDRSYEQYF. This chain links TRBV28 with TRBJ2-7; 8 nucleotides align to TRBD1. Germline CDR1 and CDR2: MDHEN and SYDVKM. J lost 3 bases, V lost 8 bases, and 9 bases had no gene match. The CDR3 loop spans 14 amino acids.

V and J are TRBV28 and TRBJ2-7; D remains unclear. The CDR3 contains 13 residues. Deletions cut 5 bases from V and 5 bases from J, with 13 bases between. Germline CDR1 and CDR2: MDHEN and SYDVKM. The CDR3 nucleotides are TGTGCCAGCAGTAACTCCCCGAAGGACGAGCAGTACTTC. Its protein is CASSNSPKDEQYF.

This sequence joins TRBV11-2 and TRBJ2-5, with TRBD2 identical over 11 bases. There are 16 residues in the CDR3. With V trimmed by 1 base and J by 1 base, 2 bases remained unmatched. CDR1 and CDR2 (germline): SGHAT, FQNNGV. CDR3 in amino acids: CASSLGLAGSQETQYF. In DNA form, the CDR3 reads TGTGCCAGCAGCTTAGGACTAGCGGGATCCCAAGAGACCCAGTACTTC.

This clone was detected only a few times. V gene TRBV7-2 combines with J gene TRBJ2-7; D may be TRBD1 or TRBD2 (6 bases each). The CDR3 is made up of 13 amino acids. CDR1 SGHTA and CDR2 FQGNSA come from the germline V gene. The V end was cut by 6 bases, the J end by 2 bases, with 11 bases between. The CDR3 loop reads CASRRGDAYEQYF. CDR3 nucleotide sequence: TGTGCCAGCAGGAGGGGGGATGCCTACGAGCAGTACTTC.

The rearrangement links TRBV6-1 to TRBJ2-3; D may match TRBD1 or TRBD2 (6 bases each). The CDR3 extends over 14 amino acids. V was trimmed by 7 bases and J by 8 bases, leaving 19 bases between them. Per the germline V gene, CDR1 is MNHNS and CDR2 is SASEGT. The chain's CDR3 is CASTQGGLASTQYF. DNA of the CDR3: TGTGCCAGCACCCAAGGGGGGCTAGCGAGTACGCAGTATTTT.

The chain has TRBV11-2 and TRBJ2-3, with no clear D. V dropped 1 base and J dropped 5 bases, with 13 bases sitting between them. CDR1 and CDR2 (germline): SGHAT, FQNNGV. The CDR3 is 15 residues long. The CDR3 nucleotides are TGTGCCAGCAGCTTAGGTCCTGGGGTGGTAGATACGCAGTATTTT. It yields the protein CASSLGPGVVDTQYF.

The chain has TRBV2 and TRBJ1-1, with 10 bases lining up with TRBD1. CDR3 length equals 16 residues. CDR1 and CDR2 from the germline V gene are SNHLY and FYNNEI. With V trimmed by 6 bases and J by 2 bases, 9 bases remained unmatched. This CDR3 is CASSAGTGAGNTEAFF. DNA of the CDR3: TGTGCCAGCAGCGCAGGGACAGGGGCGGGTAACACTGAAGCTTTCTTT.

The V gene is TRBV7-2, the J gene TRBJ1-4, with unresolved D. The CDR3 totals 14 residues. The germline V and J ends were trimmed by 1 base and 8 bases, with 11 bases remaining between them. Germline V lookup: CDR1 SGHTA, CDR2 FQGNSA. CDR3 coding DNA: TGTGCCAGCAGCTTAGGACCCCAGAGGGAAAAACTGTTTTTT. It is translated as CASSLGPQREKLFF.

The V gene is TRBV6-1, the J gene TRBJ2-5; D is perhaps TRBD2 (6 bases). Trimming left V 7 bases short and J 5 bases short, with 17 bases between. The germline gives CDR1 MNHNS, CDR2 SASEGT. The CDR3 sequence is 14 residues long. The CDR3 loop is CASNKPGEEETQYF. DNA of the CDR3: TGTGCCAGCAACAAGCCGGGAGAGGAGGAGACCCAGTACTTC.

The chain has TRBV7-9 and TRBJ2-7; D is ambiguous. The CDR3 covers 12 residues. Germline V gene data show CDR1 as SEHNR and CDR2 as FQNEAQ (reference sequence). V was pared by 1 base and J by 3 bases, with 4 bases between. The CDR3 sequence is CASSLVGYEQYF. Here the CDR3 DNA reads TGTGCCAGCAGCTTAGTCGGCTACGAGCAGTACTTC.

V usage is TRBV28 and J usage is TRBJ1-4; D is undetermined. The V and J ends lost 5 bases and 0 bases respectively, with 22 bases between them. Germline V gene lookup returns CDR1 MDHEN and CDR2 SYDVKM. This CDR3 has 19 amino acids. This CDR3 is CASSKYTERDGATNEKLFF. For the CDR3, the DNA is TGTGCCAGCAGTAAATATACAGAGAGAGACGGTGCAACTAATGAAAAACTGTTTTTT.